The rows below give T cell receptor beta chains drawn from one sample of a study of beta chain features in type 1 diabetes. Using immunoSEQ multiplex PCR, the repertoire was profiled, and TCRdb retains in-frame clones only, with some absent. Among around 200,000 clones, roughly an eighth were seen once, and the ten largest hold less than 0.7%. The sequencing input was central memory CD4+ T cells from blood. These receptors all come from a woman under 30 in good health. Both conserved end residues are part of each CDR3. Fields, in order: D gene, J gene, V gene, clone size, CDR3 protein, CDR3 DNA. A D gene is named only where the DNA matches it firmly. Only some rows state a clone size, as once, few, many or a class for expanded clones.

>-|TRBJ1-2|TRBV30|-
CAWSVKGIHGYTF
TGTGCCTGGAGTGTGAAGGGGATCCATGGCTACACCTTC
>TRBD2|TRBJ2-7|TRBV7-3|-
CASSLGGTSAEQYF
TGTGCCAGCAGCTTAGGCGGAACTAGCGCCGAGCAGTACTTC
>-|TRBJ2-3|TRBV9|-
CASSGSLLATDTQYF
TGTGCCAGCAGTGGCTCCCTTCTTGCCACAGATACGCAGTATTTT
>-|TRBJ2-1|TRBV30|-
CAWRGYFNEQFF
TGTGCCTGGCGGGGGTATTTCAATGAGCAGTTCTTC
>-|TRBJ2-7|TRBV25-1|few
CASMTYYEQYF
TGTGCCAGCATGACATACTACGAGCAGTACTTC
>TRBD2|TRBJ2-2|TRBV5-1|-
CASTLTAGLAGEAGELFF
TGCGCCAGCACCCTGACGGCAGGACTAGCGGGAGAAGCCGGGGAGCTGTTTTTT
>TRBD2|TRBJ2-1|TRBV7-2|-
CASSLALAGGENEQFF
TGTGCCAGCAGCTTAGCACTAGCGGGGGGGGAAAATGAGCAGTTCTTC
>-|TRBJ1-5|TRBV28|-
CASSLEGNNQPQHF
TGTGCCAGCAGTTTGGAGGGGAACAATCAGCCCCAGCATTTT
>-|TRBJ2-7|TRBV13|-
CASSPGLARGSHEQYF
TGTGCCAGCAGCCCGGGGCTGGCTAGGGGGTCACACGAGCAGTACTTC
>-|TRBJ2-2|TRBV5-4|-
CASSRTGTGAGGELFF
TGTGCCAGCAGCAGGACCGGGACGGGAGCCGGCGGGGAGCTGTTTTTT
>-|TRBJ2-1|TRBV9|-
CASSVMIASNEQFF
TGTGCCAGCAGCGTAATGATAGCCAGCAATGAGCAGTTCTTC
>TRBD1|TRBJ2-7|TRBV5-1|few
CASSLDGTGGNYEQYF
TGCGCCAGCAGCTTGGATGGGACAGGGGGAAACTACGAGCAGTACTTC
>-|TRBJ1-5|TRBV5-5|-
CASSGGRSDNQPQHF
TGTGCCAGCAGCGGGGGGAGGTCAGATAATCAGCCCCAGCATTTT
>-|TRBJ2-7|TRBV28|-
CASSSPREQYF
TGTGCCAGCAGCTCCCCGCGAGAGCAGTACTTC
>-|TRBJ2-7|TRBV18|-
CASSPVAGYEQYF
TGTGCCAGCTCACCCGTCGCGGGATACGAGCAGTACTTC
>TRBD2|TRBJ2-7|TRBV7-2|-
CASSLRGGGSDEQYF
TGTGCCAGCAGCTTACGGGGCGGGGGATCGGACGAGCAGTACTTC
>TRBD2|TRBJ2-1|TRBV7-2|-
CASSSRTSGIGDEQFF
TGTGCCAGCAGCTCCCGGACTAGCGGGATTGGGGATGAGCAGTTCTTC
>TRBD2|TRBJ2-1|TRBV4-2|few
CASSQDLTSAGGNEQFF
TGTGCCAGCAGCCAAGATTTGACTAGTGCGGGGGGAAATGAGCAGTTCTTC
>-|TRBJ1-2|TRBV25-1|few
CASSPGHNYGYTF
TGTGCCAGCAGTCCGGGACACAACTATGGCTACACCTTC
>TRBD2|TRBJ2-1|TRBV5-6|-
CASSYGGRGREQFF
TGTGCCAGCAGCTACGGCGGGAGGGGGCGTGAGCAGTTCTTC